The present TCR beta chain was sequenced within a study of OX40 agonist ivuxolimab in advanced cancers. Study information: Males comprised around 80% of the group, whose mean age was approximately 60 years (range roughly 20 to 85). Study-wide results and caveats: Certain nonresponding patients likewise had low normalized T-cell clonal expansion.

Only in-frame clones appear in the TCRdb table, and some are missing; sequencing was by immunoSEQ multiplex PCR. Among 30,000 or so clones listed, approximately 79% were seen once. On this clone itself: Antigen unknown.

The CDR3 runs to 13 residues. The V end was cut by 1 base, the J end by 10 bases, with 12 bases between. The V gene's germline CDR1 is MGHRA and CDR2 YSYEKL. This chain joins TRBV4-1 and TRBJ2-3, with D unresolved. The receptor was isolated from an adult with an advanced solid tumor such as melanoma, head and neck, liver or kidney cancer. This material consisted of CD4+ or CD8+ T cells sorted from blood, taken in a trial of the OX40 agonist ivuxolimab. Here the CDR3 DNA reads TGCGCCAGCAGCCAAGTCGTGCAAATGGCGCAGTATTTT. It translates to CASSQVVQMAQYF.